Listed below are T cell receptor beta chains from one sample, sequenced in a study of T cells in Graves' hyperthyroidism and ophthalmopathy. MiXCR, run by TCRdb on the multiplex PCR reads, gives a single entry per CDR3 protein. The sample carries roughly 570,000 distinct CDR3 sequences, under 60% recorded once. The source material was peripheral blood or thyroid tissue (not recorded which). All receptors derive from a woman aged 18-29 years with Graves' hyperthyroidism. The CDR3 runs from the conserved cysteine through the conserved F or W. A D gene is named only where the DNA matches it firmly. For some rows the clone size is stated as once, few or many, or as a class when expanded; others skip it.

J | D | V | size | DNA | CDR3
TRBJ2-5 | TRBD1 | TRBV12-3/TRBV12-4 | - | TGTGCCAGCAGGACAGGGTCCTCCGCCCAGTACTTC | CASRTGSSAQYF
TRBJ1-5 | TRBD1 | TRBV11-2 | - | TGTGCCAGCAGTCGCAGGGGGGGGGGTAATCAGCCCCAGCATTTT | CASSRRGGGNQPQHF
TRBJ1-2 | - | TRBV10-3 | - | TGTGCCATCACGGAAAGGGACGGCAATAACTATGGCTACACCTTC | CAITERDGNNYGYTF
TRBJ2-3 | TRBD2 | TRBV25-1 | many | TGTGCCAGCAGAGGGCTAGCGGGAGTTAGGGATACGCAGTATTTT | CASRGLAGVRDTQYF
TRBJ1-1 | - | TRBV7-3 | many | TGTGCCAGCAGCTTAGACTTGGGGGGGACGAACACTGAAGCTTTCTTT | CASSLDLGGTNTEAFF
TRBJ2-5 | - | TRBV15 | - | TGTGCCACCAGCAATACAGCGGAGGAGACCCAGTACTTC | CATSNTAEETQYF
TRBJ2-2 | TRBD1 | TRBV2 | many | TGTGCCAGCAGACGACAGGGCGACACCGGGGAGCTGTTTTTT | CASRRQGDTGELFF
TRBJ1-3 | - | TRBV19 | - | TGTGCCAGTAGTGTGCCCGAAAACACCATATATTTT | CASSVPENTIYF
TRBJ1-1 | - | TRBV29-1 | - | TGCAGCGCAGGACACATGAACACTGAAGCTTTCTTT | CSAGHMNTEAFF
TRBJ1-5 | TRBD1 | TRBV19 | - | TGTGCCAGTACCCCGACAGGGTGGGCCCAGCATTTT | CASTPTGWAQHF
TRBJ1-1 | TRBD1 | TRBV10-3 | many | TGTGCCATCAGTGAGGACAGGGGCACCTCCCTGAACACTGAAGCTTTCTTT | CAISEDRGTSLNTEAFF
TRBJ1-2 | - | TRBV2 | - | TGTGCCAGCAGTGATTCCGGACTAAACTATGGCTACACCTTC | CASSDSGLNYGYTF
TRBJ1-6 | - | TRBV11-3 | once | TGTGCCAGCAGCCATAGCGGGGGTTCTAATTCACCCCTCCACTTT | CASSHSGGSNSPLHF
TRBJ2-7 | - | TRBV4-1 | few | TGCGCCAGCAGCCCTTCGGACTTCTCAGTCGGGTACGAGCAGTACTTC | CASSPSDFSVGYEQYF